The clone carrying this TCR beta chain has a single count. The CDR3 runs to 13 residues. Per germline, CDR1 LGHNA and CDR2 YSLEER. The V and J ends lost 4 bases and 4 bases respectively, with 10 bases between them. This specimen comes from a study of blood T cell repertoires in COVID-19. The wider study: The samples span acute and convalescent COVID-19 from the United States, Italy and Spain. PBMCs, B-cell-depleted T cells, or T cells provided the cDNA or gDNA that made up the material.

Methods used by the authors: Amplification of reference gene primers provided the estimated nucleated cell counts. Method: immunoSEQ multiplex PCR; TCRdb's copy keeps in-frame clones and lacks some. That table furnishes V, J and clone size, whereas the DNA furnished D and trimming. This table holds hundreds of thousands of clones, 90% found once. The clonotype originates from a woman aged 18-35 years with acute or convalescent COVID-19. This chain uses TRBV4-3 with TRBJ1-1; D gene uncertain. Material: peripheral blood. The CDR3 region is CASSPTSGTEAFF. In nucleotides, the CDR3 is TGCGCCAGCAGCCCAACCTCGGGCACTGAAGCTTTCTTT.